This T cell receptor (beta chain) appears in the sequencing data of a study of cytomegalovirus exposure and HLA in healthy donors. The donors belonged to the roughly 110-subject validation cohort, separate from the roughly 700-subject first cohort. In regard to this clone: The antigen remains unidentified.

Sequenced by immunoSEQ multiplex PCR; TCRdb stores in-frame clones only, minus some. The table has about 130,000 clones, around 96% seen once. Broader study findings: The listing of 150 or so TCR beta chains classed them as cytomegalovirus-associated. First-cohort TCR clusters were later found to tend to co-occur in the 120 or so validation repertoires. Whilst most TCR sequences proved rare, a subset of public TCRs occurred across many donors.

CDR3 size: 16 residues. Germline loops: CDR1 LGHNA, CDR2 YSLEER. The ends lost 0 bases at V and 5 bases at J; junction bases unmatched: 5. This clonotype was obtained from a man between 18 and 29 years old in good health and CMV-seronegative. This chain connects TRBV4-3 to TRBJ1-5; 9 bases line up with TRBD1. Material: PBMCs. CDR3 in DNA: TGCGCCAGCAGCCAAGAACCGGGACAGGGCTATCAGCCCCAGCATTTT. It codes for CASSQEPGQGYQPQHF.